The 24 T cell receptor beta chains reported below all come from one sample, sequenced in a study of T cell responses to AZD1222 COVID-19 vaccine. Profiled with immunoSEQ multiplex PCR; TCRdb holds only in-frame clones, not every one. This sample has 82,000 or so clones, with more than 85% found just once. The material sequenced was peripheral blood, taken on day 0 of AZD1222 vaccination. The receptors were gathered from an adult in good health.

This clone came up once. The CDR3 spells CASSFIWQGTGRNQPQHF. CDR3 sequence (DNA): TGTGCCAGCAGTTTTATATGGCAGGGGACAGGGAGAAATCAGCCCCAGCATTTT. This chain uses TRBV28 with TRBJ1-5, with 9 positions matching TRBD1. Germline lookup yields CDR1 MDHEN and CDR2 SYDVKM. This CDR3 has 18 residues. Unmatched junction bases numbered 13, after V lost 3 bases and J lost 4 bases.

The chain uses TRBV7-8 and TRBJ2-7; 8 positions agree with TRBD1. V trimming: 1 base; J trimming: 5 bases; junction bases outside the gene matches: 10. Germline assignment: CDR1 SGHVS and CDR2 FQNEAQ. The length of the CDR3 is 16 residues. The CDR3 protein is CASSLVYQGALNEQYF. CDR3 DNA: TGTGCCAGCAGCTTAGTTTATCAGGGGGCATTGAACGAGCAGTACTTC.

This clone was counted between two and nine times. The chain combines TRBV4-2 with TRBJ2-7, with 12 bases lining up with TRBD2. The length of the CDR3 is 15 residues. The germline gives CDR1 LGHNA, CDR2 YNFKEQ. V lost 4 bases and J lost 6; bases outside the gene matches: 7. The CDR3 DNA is TGTGCCAGCAGCCCCGCTAGCGGGGGGGTAGGCGAGCAGTACTTC. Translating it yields CASSPASGGVGEQYF.

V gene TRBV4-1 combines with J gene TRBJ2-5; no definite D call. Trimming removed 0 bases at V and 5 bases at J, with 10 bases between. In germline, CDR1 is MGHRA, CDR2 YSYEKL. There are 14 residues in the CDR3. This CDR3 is CASSQDLPPETQYF. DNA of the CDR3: TGCGCCAGCAGCCAAGATTTGCCTCCGGAGACCCAGTACTTC.

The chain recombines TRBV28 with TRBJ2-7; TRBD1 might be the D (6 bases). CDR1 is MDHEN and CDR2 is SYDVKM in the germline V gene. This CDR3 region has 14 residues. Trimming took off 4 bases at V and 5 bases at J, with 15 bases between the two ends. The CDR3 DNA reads TGTGCCAGCAGTTCACCCGCAGGGGCGAACGAGCAGTACTTC. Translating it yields CASSSPAGANEQYF.

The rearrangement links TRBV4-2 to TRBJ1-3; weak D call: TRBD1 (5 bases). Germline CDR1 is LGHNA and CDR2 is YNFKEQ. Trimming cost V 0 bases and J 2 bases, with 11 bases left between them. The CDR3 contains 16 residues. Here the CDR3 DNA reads TGTGCCAGCAGCCAAGAAGGGGCAGGGACTGGAAACACCATATATTTT. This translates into CASSQEGAGTGNTIYF.

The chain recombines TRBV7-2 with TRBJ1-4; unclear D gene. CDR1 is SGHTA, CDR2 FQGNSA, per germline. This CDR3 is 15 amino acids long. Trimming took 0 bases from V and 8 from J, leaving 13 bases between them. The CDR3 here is CASSLAGSSREKLFF. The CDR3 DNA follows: TGTGCCAGCAGCTTAGCGGGGAGTAGTCGGGAAAAACTGTTTTTT.

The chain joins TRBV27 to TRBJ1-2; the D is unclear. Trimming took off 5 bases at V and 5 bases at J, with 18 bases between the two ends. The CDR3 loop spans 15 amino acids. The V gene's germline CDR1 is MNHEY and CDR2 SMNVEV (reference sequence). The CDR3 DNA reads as TGTGCCAGCAGTCCCCTCGTGGACGCATTTTATGGCTACACCTTC. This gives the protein CASSPLVDAFYGYTF.

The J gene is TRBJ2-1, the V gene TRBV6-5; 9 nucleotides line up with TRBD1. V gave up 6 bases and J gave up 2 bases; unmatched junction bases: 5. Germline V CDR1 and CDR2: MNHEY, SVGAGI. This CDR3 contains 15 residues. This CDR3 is CASRRGQGPYNEQFF. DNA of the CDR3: TGTGCCAGCAGAAGGGGACAGGGCCCCTACAATGAGCAGTTCTTC.

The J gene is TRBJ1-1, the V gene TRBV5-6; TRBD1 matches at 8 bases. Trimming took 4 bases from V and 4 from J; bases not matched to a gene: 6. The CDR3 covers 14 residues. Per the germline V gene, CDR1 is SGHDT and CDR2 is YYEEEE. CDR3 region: CASSRGQGSTEAFF. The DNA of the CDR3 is TGTGCCAGCAGCCGAGGACAGGGAAGCACTGAAGCTTTCTTT. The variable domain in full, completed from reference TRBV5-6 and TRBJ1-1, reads DAGVTQSPTHLIKTRGQQVTLRCSPKSGHDTVSWYQQALGQGPQFIFQYYEEEERQRGNFPDRFSGHQFPNYSSELNVNALLLGDSALYLCASSRGQGSTEAFFGQGTRLTVV.

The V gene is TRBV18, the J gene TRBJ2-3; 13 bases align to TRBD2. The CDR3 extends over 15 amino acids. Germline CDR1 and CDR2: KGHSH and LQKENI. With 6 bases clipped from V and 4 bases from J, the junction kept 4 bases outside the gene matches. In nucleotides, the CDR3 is TGTGCCAGCTCCGAGACTAGCGGGGGGTCAGATACGCAGTATTTT. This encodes CASSETSGGSDTQYF.

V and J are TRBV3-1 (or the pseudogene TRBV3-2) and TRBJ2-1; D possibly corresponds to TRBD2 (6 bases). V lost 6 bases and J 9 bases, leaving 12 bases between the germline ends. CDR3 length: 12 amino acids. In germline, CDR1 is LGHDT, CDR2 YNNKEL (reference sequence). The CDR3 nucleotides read TGTGCCAGCAGTCGGGACTCGCCTGAGCAGTTCTTC. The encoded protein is CASSRDSPEQFF.

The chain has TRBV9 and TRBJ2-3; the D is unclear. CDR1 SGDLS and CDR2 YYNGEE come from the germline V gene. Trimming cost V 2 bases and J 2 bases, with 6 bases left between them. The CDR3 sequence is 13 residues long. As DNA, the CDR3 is TGTGCCAGCAGCGTCCCTAACACAGATACGCAGTATTTT. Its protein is CASSVPNTDTQYF.

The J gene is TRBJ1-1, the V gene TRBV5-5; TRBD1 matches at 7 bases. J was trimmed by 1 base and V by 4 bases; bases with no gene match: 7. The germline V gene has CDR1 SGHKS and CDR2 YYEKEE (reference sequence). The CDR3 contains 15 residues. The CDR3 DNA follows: TGTGCCAGCAGCCTTAGACAGGGTACGAACACTGAAGCTTTCTTT. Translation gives CASSLRQGTNTEAFF. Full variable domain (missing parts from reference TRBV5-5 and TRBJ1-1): DAGVTQSPTHLIKTRGQQVTLRCSPISGHKSVSWYQQVLGQGPQFIFQYYEKEERGRGNFPDRFSARQFPNYSSELNVNALLLGDSALYLCASSLRQGTNTEAFFGQGTRLTVV.

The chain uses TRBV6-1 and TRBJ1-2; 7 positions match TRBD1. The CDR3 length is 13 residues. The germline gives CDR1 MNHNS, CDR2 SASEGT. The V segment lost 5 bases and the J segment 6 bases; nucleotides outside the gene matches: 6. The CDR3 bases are TGTGCCAGCAGTAACACAGGGGTGGATGGCTACACCTTC. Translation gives CASSNTGVDGYTF.

As DNA, the CDR3 is TGTGCCAGCAGACAGGGAAATAGCAATCAGCCCCAGCATTTT. Protein product: CASRQGNSNQPQHF. This chain joins TRBV2 and TRBJ1-5; possible D gene TRBD1, 6 bases. The germline gives CDR1 SNHLY, CDR2 FYNNEI. There are 14 residues in the CDR3. Deletions cut 6 bases from V and 0 bases from J, with 9 bases between.

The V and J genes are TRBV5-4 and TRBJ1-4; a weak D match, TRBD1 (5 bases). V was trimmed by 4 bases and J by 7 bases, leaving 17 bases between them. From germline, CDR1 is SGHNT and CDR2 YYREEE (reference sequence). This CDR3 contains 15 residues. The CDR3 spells CASSREPLGGEKLFF. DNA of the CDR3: TGTGCCAGCAGCCGAGAGCCCCTCGGGGGTGAAAAACTGTTTTTT. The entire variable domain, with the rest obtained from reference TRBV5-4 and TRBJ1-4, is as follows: ETGVTQSPTHLIKTRGQQVTLRCSSQSGHNTVSWYQQALGQGPQFIFQYYREEENGRGNFPPRFSGLQFPNYSSELNVNALELDDSALYLCASSREPLGGEKLFFGSGTQLSVL.

CDR3 sequence: CASSLVTGDRDGYTF. The CDR3 DNA is TGCGCCAGCAGCTTGGTCACAGGGGATAGGGATGGCTACACCTTC. The J gene is TRBJ1-2, the V gene TRBV5-1; 7 nucleotides align to TRBD1. The ends lost 0 bases at V and 6 bases at J; junction bases unmatched: 8. This CDR3 spans 15 amino acids. Germline V gene sequence: CDR1 SGHRS, CDR2 YFSETQ. Variable domain in full (rest from reference TRBV5-1 and TRBJ1-2): KAGVTQTPRYLIKTRGQQVTLSCSPISGHRSVSWYQQTPGQGLQFLFEYFSETQRNKGNFPGRFSGRQFSNSRSEMNVSTLELGDSALYLCASSLVTGDRDGYTFGSGTRLTVV.

CDR3 nucleotides: TGCGCCAGCAGCCAAGATAGGACAGCCTACGAGCAGTACTTC. Protein product: CASSQDRTAYEQYF. The V and J genes are TRBV4-3 and TRBJ2-7; tentatively, D is TRBD1 (6 bases). Deletions cut 0 bases from V and 2 bases from J, with 8 bases between. This CDR3 contains 14 residues. CDR1 and CDR2 (germline): LGHNA, YSLEER.

The CDR3 DNA reads as TGTGCCAGCACCTCAGGGTTTTCCGAGCAGTACTTC. Amino acids: CASTSGFSEQYF. V gene TRBV28 combines with J gene TRBJ2-7, with D possibly being TRBD1 (5 bases). Trimming took 7 bases from V and 6 from J, leaving 13 bases between them. This CDR3 region has 12 residues. The germline CDR1 and CDR2 sequences are MDHEN and SYDVKM.

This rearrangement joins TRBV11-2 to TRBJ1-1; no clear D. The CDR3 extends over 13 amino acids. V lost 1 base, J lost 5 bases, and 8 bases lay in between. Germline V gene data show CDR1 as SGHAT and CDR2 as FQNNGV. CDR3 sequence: CASSLGRETEAFF. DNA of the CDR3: TGTGCCAGCAGCTTAGGGAGGGAGACTGAAGCTTTCTTT.

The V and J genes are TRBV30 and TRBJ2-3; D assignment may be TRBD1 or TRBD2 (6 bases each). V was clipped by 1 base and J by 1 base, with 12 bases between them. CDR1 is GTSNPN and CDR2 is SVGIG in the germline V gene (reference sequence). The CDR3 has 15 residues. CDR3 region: CAWSARGGRTDTQYF. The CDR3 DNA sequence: TGTGCCTGGAGTGCCAGGGGAGGACGCACAGATACGCAGTATTTT.

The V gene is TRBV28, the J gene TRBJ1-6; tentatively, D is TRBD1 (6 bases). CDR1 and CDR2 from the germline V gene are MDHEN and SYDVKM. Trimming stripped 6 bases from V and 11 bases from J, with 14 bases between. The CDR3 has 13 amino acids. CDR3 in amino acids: CASRLQGRPPLHF. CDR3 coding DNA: TGTGCCAGCAGACTACAGGGTCGTCCACCCCTCCACTTT.

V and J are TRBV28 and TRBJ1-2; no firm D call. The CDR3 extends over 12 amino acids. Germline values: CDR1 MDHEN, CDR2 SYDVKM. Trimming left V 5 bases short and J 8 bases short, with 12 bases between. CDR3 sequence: CASSPHPWGYTF. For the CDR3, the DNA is TGTGCCAGCAGTCCCCACCCTTGGGGCTACACCTTC.